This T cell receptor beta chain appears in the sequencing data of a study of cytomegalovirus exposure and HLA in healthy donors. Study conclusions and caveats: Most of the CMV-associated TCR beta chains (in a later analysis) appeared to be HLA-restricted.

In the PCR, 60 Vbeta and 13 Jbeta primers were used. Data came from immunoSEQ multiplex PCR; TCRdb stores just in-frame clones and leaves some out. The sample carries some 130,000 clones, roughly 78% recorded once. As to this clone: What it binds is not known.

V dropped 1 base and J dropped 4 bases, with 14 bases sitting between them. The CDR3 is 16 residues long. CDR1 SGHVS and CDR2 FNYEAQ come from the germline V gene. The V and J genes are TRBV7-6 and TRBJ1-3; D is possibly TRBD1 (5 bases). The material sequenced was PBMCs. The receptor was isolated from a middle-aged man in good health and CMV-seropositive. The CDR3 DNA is TGTGCCAGCAGCTTAGGAGGAGGGGTCAAAGGAAACACCATATATTTT. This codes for CASSLGGGVKGNTIYF.